These 8 T cell receptor beta chains originate from one sample sequenced in a study of cytotoxic CD8 clonotypes in ibrutinib-treated CLL. Method: immunoSEQ multiplex PCR; TCRdb's copy keeps in-frame clones and lacks some. This table has fewer than 400,000 clones, about 64% appearing once. The sequencing here drew on PBMCs, taken after 36 months of ibrutinib treatment. The receptors originated from a human donor with chronic lymphocytic leukemia.

In its sample, this clone was seen a few times. This sequence joins TRBV5-1 and TRBJ2-1; D is possibly TRBD2 (6 bases). This CDR3 region has 13 residues. CDR1 and CDR2 from the germline V gene are SGHRS and YFSETQ. With 0 bases removed from V and 6 bases from J, the gap between germline ends came to 7 bases. For the CDR3, the DNA is TGCGCCAGCAGCTTGGGGAGGGGCAATGAGCAGTTCTTC. It codes for CASSLGRGNEQFF.

The chain couples TRBV19 to TRBJ2-7, with 7 bases aligning to TRBD1. After removal of 4 bases from V and 3 bases from J, the junction contained 12 bases not matched to a gene. Per germline, CDR1 LNHDA and CDR2 SQIVND (reference sequence). There are 16 residues in the CDR3. The CDR3: CASSKSRGKLDYEQYF. CDR3 coding DNA: TGTGCCAGTAGTAAATCCAGGGGGAAGTTGGACTACGAGCAGTACTTC.

The chain links TRBV5-6 to TRBJ2-1; 8 bases map to TRBD2. The germline V gene encodes CDR1 SGHDT and CDR2 YYEEEE. V lost 1 base, J lost 4 bases, and 10 bases stayed unmatched. The CDR3 contains 17 residues. CDR3 in DNA: TGTGCCAGCAGCTTGAATCCCAGCGGGAGTTTTTACAATGAGCAGTTCTTC. This codes for CASSLNPSGSFYNEQFF.

The J gene is TRBJ2-5, the V gene TRBV4-1; D gene uncertain. Per germline, CDR1 MGHRA and CDR2 YSYEKL. V lost 4 bases and J 2 bases, leaving 11 bases between the germline ends. This CDR3 comprises 14 residues. CDR3 sequence reads: CASSLQAEQETQYF. Here the CDR3 DNA reads TGCGCCAGCAGCCTCCAGGCAGAACAAGAGACCCAGTACTTC.

This clone was detected a few times. V is TRBV6-5 and J is TRBJ1-4; D possibly corresponds to TRBD1 (5 bases). This CDR3 contains 14 residues. Deletions cut 4 bases from V and 3 bases from J, with 9 bases between. Germline-derived CDR1 and CDR2 are MNHEY and SVGAGI. In DNA, the CDR3 is TGTGCCAGCAGTTTAGGGGTGGCTAATGAAAAACTGTTTTTT. Translation gives CASSLGVANEKLFF.

This clone appeared a few times. V is TRBV9 and J is TRBJ2-7; D call uncertain. Per germline, CDR1 SGDLS and CDR2 YYNGEE. CDR3 length: 13 residues. The V end was cut by 3 bases, the J end by 7 bases, with 14 bases between. The CDR3 loop is CASSEGGSGEQYF. DNA of the CDR3: TGTGCCAGCAGCGAGGGTGGATCGGGTGAGCAGTACTTC.

The chain links TRBV5-6 to TRBJ2-3; D uncertain. Germline assignment: CDR1 SGHDT and CDR2 YYEEEE. This CDR3 contains 14 residues. Trimming pared 2 bases from V and 2 bases from J, leaving 9 bases between. In DNA form, the CDR3 reads TGTGCCAGCAGCTTCCCAGGTACCACAGATACGCAGTATTTT. It encodes CASSFPGTTDTQYF. Together with reference TRBV5-6 and TRBJ2-3, the CDR3 gives the full variable domain: DAGVTQSPTHLIKTRGQQVTLRCSPKSGHDTVSWYQQALGQGPQFIFQYYEEEERQRGNFPDRFSGHQFPNYSSELNVNALLLGDSALYLCASSFPGTTDTQYFGPGTRLTVL.

This chain connects TRBV29-1 to TRBJ1-1, with 7 bases aligning to TRBD1. From germline, CDR1 is SQVTM and CDR2 ANQGSEA. The CDR3 has 17 residues. The V and J ends lost 0 bases and 0 bases, in that order; junction bases with no gene match: 10. CDR3 in amino acids: CSVEDPLTGWLNTEAFF. In DNA, the CDR3 is TGCAGCGTTGAAGACCCTTTGACAGGGTGGCTGAACACTGAAGCTTTCTTT.